Given below is one T cell receptor (beta chain) in context. No antigen is known for it. For each CD8+ T cell subset, flow sorting was done in triplicate, and around 300,000 cells per subset went directly into RLT lysis buffer. To keep memory contaminants out, a stringent definition of naive CD8+ T cells was applied: CD45RO-CCR7+CD27+CD95-. Peripheral blood mononuclear cells were isolated from buffy coats using standard density gradient centrifugation. A FACSAria III was used to flow-sort naive CD8+ T cells into CXCR3-negative and CXCR3-positive populations. An RNeasy Mini Kit was used to extract total RNA from the sorted cells. The data derive from a study of CXCR3-negative and CXCR3-positive naive CD8 T cells (dated by TCRdb to 2018 to 2020). Background on the whole study: In total, some 130 million TRB reads were obtained, or roughly 1.5 +/- 0.3 million reads per library. The diversity and physicochemical repertoire analyses included about a dozen donors pooled from two independent experiments. Naive subsets from about five donors and memory cells from 3 donors were included in the TRBV-TRBJ cluster analysis. What the study reported, not specific to this receptor: TRBV-TRBJ usage was similar between naive CXCR3-negative and CXCR3-positive cells from the same donor, while memory cells showed distinct patterns. Because surface CD5, which is linked to self-reactivity in mice, was comparable between the naive subsets, TCR interaction strength was also inferred from the physicochemical properties of TRB CDR3s. Compared with CXCR3-negative naive cells, CXCR3-positive naive cells had TRB CDR3s with higher hydrophobicity (lower Kidera factor 4), lower energy, and higher strength and volume indices. Repertoire diversity was comparably high in both naive subsets but much lower in memory CD8+ T cells. CXCR3 expression partially decreased after cryopreservation, so most assays used freshly isolated PBMCs.

From the cysteine through the phenylalanine, the CDR3 covers 13 amino acids. No DNA sequence is on record. Looking up the germline V gene (reference sequence) yields CDR1 MNHNY and CDR2 SVGAGI. TCRdb shows the sequencer as NextSeq 550. The Human TCR Profiling Kit (MiLaboratory) was used to prepare UMI-labeled 5' RACE TRB cDNA libraries. The full amount of extracted RNA was used for cDNA synthesis, and the full amount of resulting cDNA was used for PCR amplification. Libraries were prepared in parallel using an identical number of PCR cycles. The original pipeline was this. With a requirement of at least two reads per UMI, MIGEC and MiXCR extracted about 50,000 +/- 10,000 unique UMI-labeled TRB cDNA molecules per library. Each library averaged roughly 36,000 +/- 9,600 functional in-frame TRB CDR3 nucleotide clonotypes without stop codons. After downsampling to 5000 UMI-labeled TRB molecules per sample, diversity metrics such as normalized Shannon-Wiener and Chao1 were calculated in VDJtools. VDJtools was used to calculate clonotype-size-weighted physicochemical properties of the central five CDR3 residues, namely interaction energy, strength, volume and Kidera factor 4. Reads reprocessed by TCRdb are summarized as one entry per CDR3 protein sequence, and DNA is absent. TCRdb's processing, not the authors' own work, is the source of the V and J calls. This sample's listing comprises approximately 90,000 distinct CDR3 sequences. The ten largest clones add up to roughly 0.48% of the sample.

The receptor was derived from a human donor in good health. Some clones in this sample may be carry-over from other donors' samples. The specimen was naive CXCR3+ CD8+ T cells from blood. The cell subset or site label on this specimen signifies: CD45RO-CCR7+CD27+CD95- naive CD8+ T cells expressing CXCR3 (TNR3+). The V and J genes are TRBV6-6 and TRBJ2-5; the D gene TCRdb calls, TRBD1, cannot be checked with no DNA. This receptor has the CDR3 CASSSRGVETQYF.